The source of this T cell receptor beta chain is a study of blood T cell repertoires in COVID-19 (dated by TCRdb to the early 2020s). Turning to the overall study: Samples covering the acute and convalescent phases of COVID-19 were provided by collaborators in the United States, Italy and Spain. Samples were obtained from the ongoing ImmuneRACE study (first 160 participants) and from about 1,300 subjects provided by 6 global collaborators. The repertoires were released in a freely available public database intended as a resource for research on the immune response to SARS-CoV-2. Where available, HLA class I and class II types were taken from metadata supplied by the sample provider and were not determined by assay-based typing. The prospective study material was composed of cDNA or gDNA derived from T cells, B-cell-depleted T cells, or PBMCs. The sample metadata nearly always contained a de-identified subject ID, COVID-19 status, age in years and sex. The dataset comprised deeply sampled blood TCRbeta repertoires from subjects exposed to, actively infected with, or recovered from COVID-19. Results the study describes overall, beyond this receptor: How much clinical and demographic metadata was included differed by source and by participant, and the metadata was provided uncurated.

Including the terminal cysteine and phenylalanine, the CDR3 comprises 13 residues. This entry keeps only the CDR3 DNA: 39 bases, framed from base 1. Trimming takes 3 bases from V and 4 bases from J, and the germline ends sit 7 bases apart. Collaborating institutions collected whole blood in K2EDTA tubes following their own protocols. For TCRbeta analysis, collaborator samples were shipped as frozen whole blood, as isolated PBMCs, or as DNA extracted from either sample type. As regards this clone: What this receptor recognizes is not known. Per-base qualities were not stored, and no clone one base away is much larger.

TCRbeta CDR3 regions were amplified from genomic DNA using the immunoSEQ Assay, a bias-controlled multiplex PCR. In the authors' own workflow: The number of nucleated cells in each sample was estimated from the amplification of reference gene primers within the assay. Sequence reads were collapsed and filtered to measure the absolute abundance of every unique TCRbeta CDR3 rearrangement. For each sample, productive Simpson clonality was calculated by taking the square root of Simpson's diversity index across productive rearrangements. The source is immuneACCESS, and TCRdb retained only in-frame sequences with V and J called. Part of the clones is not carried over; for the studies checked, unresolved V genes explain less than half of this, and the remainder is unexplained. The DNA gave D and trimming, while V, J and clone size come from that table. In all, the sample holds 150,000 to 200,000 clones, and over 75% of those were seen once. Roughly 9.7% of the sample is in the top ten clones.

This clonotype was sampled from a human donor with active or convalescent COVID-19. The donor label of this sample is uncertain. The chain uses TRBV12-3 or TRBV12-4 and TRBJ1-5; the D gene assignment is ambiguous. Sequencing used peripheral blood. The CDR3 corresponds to CASSFEGNQPQHF. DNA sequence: TGTGCCAGCAGTTTCGAGGGTAATCAGCCCCAGCATTTT.